The T cell receptor beta chain under discussion was sequenced for a study of patients and donors after allogeneic stem cell transplantation. Per germline, CDR1 MNHEY and CDR2 SVGAGI. This CDR3 is 15 amino acids long. With 2 bases removed from V and 7 bases from J, the gap between germline ends came to 12 bases. Only a few counts were recorded for this clonotype. TCRdb reprocessed the RT-PCR reads with MiXCR, giving one entry per CDR3 protein. The sample carries around 90,000 distinct CDR3 sequences, roughly 48% recorded once. The clonotype originates from a human donor who was either an allogeneic HSCT recipient or a stem cell or donor lymphocyte infusion donor (not recorded which). It is not recorded whose cells these are; they may come from a transplant donor. V usage is TRBV6-5 and J usage is TRBJ1-6; D unresolved. Sequencing used blood, either unsorted or a sorted T cell fraction (not recorded which). This CDR3 reads CASSYRVGNNSPLHF. For the CDR3, the DNA is TGTGCCAGCAGTTACCGTGTGGGGAACAATTCACCCCTCCACTTT.